This T cell receptor (beta chain) was identified during a study of shared clonotypes between healthy human individuals (TCRdb year 2020). In terms of the full investigation: A couple of women and a few men aged 18 to 49 years were included in the cohort. Per donor, three plates each were used for CD4 naive and CD4 memory, two for CD8 naive, and one for CD8 memory. Blood TCR repertoires of several healthy adults were deeply sequenced to estimate repertoire size and the extent of clonotype sharing between individuals. Libraries were prepared and TCR repertoires were sequenced by different laboratories using diverse techniques, in order to increase sequencing depth and limit assay-specific biases. Leukapheresis yielded between about 0.8 and 8.9 billion PBMCs per donor. What the study reported, not specific to this receptor: Only blood was sampled, and tissue TCR repertoires likely differ from those in blood. The genetic and exposure-history diversity represented was limited by the small number of donors. Estimated clonotype richness was generally larger for naive than for memory subsets. Pairwise subsampling led to the expectation that sequencing depth would affect the degree of clonotype sharing among donors. Across four donors, about 5% of naive CD4, roughly 3.8% of naive CD8, 2.3% of memory CD4, and under 0.45% of memory CD8 clonotypes were shared. Rarefaction of sorted-subset datasets indicated incomplete sequencing despite the large sequencing depth. Compared with non-shared clonotypes, clonotypes shared by all four sorted-subset donors had higher generation probabilities.

A note on this clone: Its antigen specificity is not known. Qualities for individual bases were not recorded, and no much larger clone is one base off.

Using the deep immunoSEQ assay, multiplex PCR amplified TCR CDR3 regions from genomic DNA. Genomic DNA extracted from each cell subset was distributed evenly over all wells of several immunoSEQ 96-well plates, and each plate served as one replicate. Each replicate PCR for sorted subsets received around 0.2 ug genomic DNA, equal to roughly 30,000 T cell genomes. Purified libraries were quantified with a Qubit 3.0 fluorometer, sized on a Bioanalyzer 2100, and re-quantified with the KAPA Library Quantification kit. Every immunoSEQ 96-well plate was sequenced on a separate single-read 150-cycle Illumina NextSeq 550 flow cell. The study's own analysis went as follows. Because the immunoSEQ output held only junctional sequences and lacked quality scores, the filtering could not match the filtering applied to full-length reads. To assign V/J genes and CDR3, sequences were annotated against IMGT germline references using PyIR, a Python wrapper for IgBLAST v1.9. Any read was removed if the V/J assignment was weak (E-value above 1e-6), the CDR3 was missing, or the read contained stop codons, out-of-frame junctions, or ambiguous translated residues. V3J clonotypes were defined as sequences sharing the same inferred V gene, J gene, and CDR3 amino acid sequence. To compute the percentage overlap between repertoires, the number of shared unique clonotypes was divided by the size of the smaller repertoire. Three approaches were used to assess repertoire richness: RTK rarefaction, the Chao1 estimator, and Recon v2.1 estimates of unobserved clonotypes. Generation probabilities were computed with OLGA for all TCRbeta clonotypes obtained by the gDNA method from a handful of donors. Here the immuneACCESS table is served through TCRdb, limited to in-frame sequences with V and J called. Missing clones are a known gap in these copies; in checked studies unresolved V genes cover under half, and the rest lacks a known reason. That table gives V, J and clone size, and the DNA gave D and trimming. This sample gives more than 1,200,000 clones in total; approximately 98.5% of them show up just once. Approximately 0.38% of the sample rests with the top ten.

Donors were healthy HIV-negative adults with no recently reported acute infections or vaccinations. Every donor was a Caucasian adult residing in Nashville, Tennessee, USA. Magnetic negative selection was used to enrich CD4+ T cells, after which naive cells were positively selected on CD45RA and the negative fraction became the memory subset. Blood was collected by leukapheresis, and PBMCs were isolated by Ficoll-Histopaque density gradient centrifugation and then cryopreserved in liquid nitrogen vapor phase. Analytical flow cytometry was used to check the purity and quantity of each magnetically sorted T cell population. From each sorted fraction, genomic DNA was isolated and quantified by UV absorbance on a Nanodrop 2000c. Sequencing input: naive CD4+ T cells sorted from blood. This sample's cell subset or site label indicates: CD45RA+ positively selected. This clonotype originated in a man aged 25 to 40 in good health.

The CDR3 region: CASSLVYGETQYF. The DNA sequence is given as TGCGCCAGCAGCTTGGTATATGGAGAGACCCAGTACTTC. The sequence joins TRBV5-1 to TRBJ2-5; the D gene cannot be resolved reliably. The trim is 0 bases for V and 4 bases for J, with a gap of 7 bases between the germline ends. Per the germline V gene, SGHRS is the CDR1 and YFSETQ is the CDR2. From cysteine to phenylalanine, the CDR3 is 13 amino acids long. Only the CDR3 portion is preserved as DNA: 39 bases, with reading frame beginning at the first base.